Listed below are T cell receptor beta chains from one sample, sequenced in a study of blood T cell repertoires in COVID-19. Libraries were prepared by immunoSEQ multiplex PCR; TCRdb keeps only in-frame clonotypes and omits some of them. The data show about 240,000 clones, with roughly 79% seen just once and 7.5% to 8% held by the top ten. Material for sequencing was peripheral blood. Receptors were obtained from a woman older than 75 with COVID-19, enrolled during active disease. Each CDR3 is given without its conserved first and last residue.

v_call: TRBV15; j_call: TRBJ2-7; cdr3_aa: ATSRLGTGTYEQY
v_call: TRBV5-5; j_call: TRBJ1-2; cdr3_aa: ASSPSAGNYGYT
v_call: TRBV7-3; j_call: TRBJ2-2; cdr3_aa: ASSLTSDRVKTGELF
v_call: TRBV9; j_call: TRBJ1-1; cdr3_aa: ASSVGERTEAF
v_call: TRBV5-1; j_call: TRBJ2-3; cdr3_aa: ASSERTSGATTDTQY
v_call: TRBV6-5; j_call: TRBJ2-1; cdr3_aa: ASSYWSGGYNEQF
v_call: TRBV30; j_call: TRBJ1-4; cdr3_aa: AWRADKMKEKLF
v_call: TRBV10-3; j_call: TRBJ2-1; cdr3_aa: AISEVSGNEQF
v_call: TRBV6-2/TRBV6-3; j_call: TRBJ1-1; cdr3_aa: ASSYRGLGTEAF
v_call: TRBV27; j_call: TRBJ1-1; cdr3_aa: ASSYDRGLAKNTEAF
v_call: TRBV5-1; j_call: TRBJ1-4; cdr3_aa: ASSPMGGNEKLF
v_call: TRBV29-1; j_call: TRBJ2-1; cdr3_aa: SAGSGSLSYNEQF
v_call: TRBV6-5; j_call: TRBJ2-7; cdr3_aa: ASSYSGAGGQYEQY
v_call: TRBV4-2; j_call: TRBJ2-7; cdr3_aa: ASSQRARAAGGYEQY
v_call: TRBV3-1/TRBV3-2; j_call: TRBJ2-1; cdr3_aa: ASSLGTSGGNNEQF
v_call: TRBV6-5; j_call: TRBJ2-7; cdr3_aa: ASSFSDSTYEQY
v_call: TRBV28; j_call: TRBJ2-5; cdr3_aa: ASSLFRGMGETQY
v_call: TRBV7-8; j_call: TRBJ2-5; cdr3_aa: ASSSLVDRGGGVTQY
v_call: TRBV7-9; j_call: TRBJ1-1; cdr3_aa: ASSLWTGPGDTEAF
v_call: TRBV6-5; j_call: TRBJ2-1; cdr3_aa: ASSYGQGVDNEQF
v_call: TRBV5-1; j_call: TRBJ1-1; cdr3_aa: ASSSLTDRPEAF
v_call: TRBV6-5; j_call: TRBJ2-7; cdr3_aa: ASSKQQAGGEQY
v_call: TRBV2; j_call: TRBJ1-4; cdr3_aa: ASSAGRGNEKLF
v_call: TRBV6-5; j_call: TRBJ2-7; cdr3_aa: ASISARFTSYEQY
v_call: TRBV9; j_call: TRBJ2-7; cdr3_aa: ASSARTGNSEQY
v_call: TRBV7-2; j_call: TRBJ2-5; cdr3_aa: ASSSTQVQETQY
v_call: TRBV5-1; j_call: TRBJ1-3; cdr3_aa: ASSLVPDSSSGNTIY
v_call: TRBV9; j_call: TRBJ1-5; cdr3_aa: ASSLEGGSNQPQH
v_call: TRBV11-2; j_call: TRBJ2-5; cdr3_aa: ASSLYWASQETQY
v_call: TRBV7-9; j_call: TRBJ2-5; cdr3_aa: ASSLELSGGQETQY
v_call: TRBV7-9; j_call: TRBJ1-1; cdr3_aa: AGQGRARTEAF
v_call: TRBV11-2; j_call: TRBJ1-4; cdr3_aa: ASSPWRSATNEKLF